Shown below are 11 T cell receptor beta chains from a single sample sequenced in a study of Ad26.COV2.S vaccination and SARS-CoV-2 variants (TCRdb year 2021). The protocol used for the library was the immunoSEQ multiplex PCR assay. Sourced from immuneACCESS, this table was stored by TCRdb with only in-frame sequences that have V and J called. A share of the clones is absent; for the studies checked, an unresolved V gene accounts for under half, and the remainder has no known explanation. For this sample there are some 300,000 clones; over 80% appear just once. About 2.1% of the sample is held by the ten biggest clonotypes. According to the study, the label for this sample's treatment or condition signals: some 20 received Ad26.COV2.S at low or high dose, single or two shots; roughly five received placebo; per-sample allocation not given. For vaccine and placebo recipients, the sequenced repertoires came from samples collected on day 63 after the first injection.

Sequenced material: peripheral blood, taken in a trial of Ad26.COV2.S vaccine versus placebo. Receptor source: a person aged 18-65 years who received the Ad26.COV2.S COVID-19 vaccine or a placebo.

The chain carries TRBV10-3 and TRBJ1-2; D is possibly TRBD1 (5 bases). The V gene lost 6 bases and the J gene lost 2 bases, with 16 bases spanning the gap. CDR3 length: 15 residues. Germline loops: CDR1 ENHRY, CDR2 SYGVKD. CDR3 loop: CAIRYPQGENYGYTF. CDR3 DNA: TGTGCCATCAGATATCCTCAGGGAGAGAACTATGGCTACACCTTC.

The V gene is TRBV28, the J gene TRBJ1-6; D remains unclear. The CDR3 covers 16 residues. V lost 1 base, J lost 6 bases, and 13 bases lay in between. Germline V gives CDR1 MDHEN, CDR2 SYDVKM. The CDR3 sequence is CASSLLSQVVNSPLHF. CDR3 in DNA: TGTGCCAGCAGTTTATTGAGTCAGGTCGTTAATTCACCCCTCCACTTT.

V usage is TRBV7-9 and J usage is TRBJ1-2, with 7 nucleotides matching TRBD1. The J segment lost 4 bases and the V segment lost 1 base, leaving 6 bases of the junction unmatched. The CDR3 is 15 residues long. The germline CDR1 and CDR2 sequences are SEHNR and FQNEAQ (reference sequence). DNA of the CDR3: TGTGCCAGCAGCTTAGATAGGGGGCGCTTCTATGGCTACACCTTC. This encodes CASSLDRGRFYGYTF.

The rearrangement joins TRBV6-4 to TRBJ2-1; the D is unclear. Trimming shortened V by 3 bases and J by 7 bases, and 7 bases separated the two germline ends. Germline lookup yields CDR1 MRHNA and CDR2 SNTAGT. The CDR3 has 12 amino acids. CDR3 nucleotides: TGTGCCAGCAGTGATCAGAGGAATGAGCAGTTCTTC. Its protein is CASSDQRNEQFF.

The chain combines TRBV5-1 with TRBJ2-6; D gene ambiguous. Trimming removed 2 bases at V and 2 bases at J, with 2 bases between. The germline gives CDR1 SGHRS, CDR2 YFSETQ. CDR3 size: 13 residues. For the CDR3, the DNA is TGCGCCAGCAGCTTCACTGGGGCCAACGTCCTGACTTTC. The encoded protein is CASSFTGANVLTF.

This sequence joins TRBV7-2 and TRBJ2-3; 9 nucleotides line up with TRBD2. This CDR3 has 16 residues. V trimming: 1 base; J trimming: 8 bases; junction bases outside the gene matches: 10. Germline-derived CDR1 and CDR2 are SGHTA and FQGNSA. This chain's CDR3 is CASSLEAGGRWVTQYF. Here the CDR3 DNA reads TGTGCCAGCAGCTTAGAAGCGGGGGGAAGGTGGGTTACGCAGTATTTT. The full variable domain, with the rest looked up from reference TRBV7-2 and TRBJ2-3, is GAGVSQSPSNKVTEKGKDVELRCDPISGHTALYWYRQSLGQGLEFLIYFQGNSAPDKSGLPSDRFSAERTGGSVSTLTIQRTQQEDSAVYLCASSLEAGGRWVTQYFGPGTRLTVL.

This rearrangement joins TRBV4-2 to TRBJ2-2; TRBD2 aligns across 8 bases. Germline V CDR1 and CDR2: LGHNA, YNFKEQ. J lost 7 bases, V lost 0 bases, and 13 bases had no gene match. CDR3 length: 18 amino acids. The CDR3 spells CASSQDTPRGGNIGELFF. CDR3 DNA: TGTGCCAGCAGCCAAGACACCCCCCGGGGGGGCAATATCGGGGAGCTGTTTTTT.

The CDR3 sequence: CASSVGTGTGYGYTF. Here the CDR3 DNA reads TGCGCCAGCAGCGTGGGGACCGGGACAGGGTATGGCTACACCTTC. This sequence joins TRBV5-1 and TRBJ1-2; TRBD1 matches at 9 bases. The CDR3 has 15 amino acids. J lost 5 bases, V lost 4 bases, and 9 bases had no gene match. The germline gives CDR1 SGHRS, CDR2 YFSETQ.

The rearrangement uses TRBV29-1 and TRBJ2-5; tentatively, D is TRBD1 (7 bases). The CDR3 has 14 amino acids. Germline V gene lookup returns CDR1 SQVTM and CDR2 ANQGSEA. The germline V and J ends were trimmed by 5 bases and 1 base, with 14 bases remaining between them. This chain's CDR3 is CSVPRDSGQETQYF. CDR3 coding DNA: TGCAGCGTTCCGCGGGACAGCGGCCAAGAGACCCAGTACTTC.

The V call is TRBV7-2, the J call TRBJ2-7; D is unresolved. The CDR3 is made up of 14 amino acids. V was trimmed by 5 bases and J by 2 bases, leaving 13 bases between them. CDR1 and CDR2 from the germline V gene are SGHTA and FQGNSA. The CDR3 sequence: CASSVTNGPYEQYF. CDR3 in DNA: TGTGCCAGCAGCGTAACAAACGGCCCCTACGAGCAGTACTTC. The variable domain in full, with the rest retrieved from reference TRBV7-2 and TRBJ2-7, is GAGVSQSPSNKVTEKGKDVELRCDPISGHTALYWYRQSLGQGLEFLIYFQGNSAPDKSGLPSDRFSAERTGGSVSTLTIQRTQQEDSAVYLCASSVTNGPYEQYFGPGTRLTVT.

The chain joins TRBV6-1 to TRBJ1-6, with D unresolved. Trimming stripped 1 base from V and 7 bases from J, with 8 bases between. In germline, CDR1 is MNHNS, CDR2 SASEGT. The CDR3 runs 14 residues. The chain's CDR3 is CASSEGNRNSPLHF. Here the CDR3 DNA reads TGTGCCAGCAGTGAAGGTAATAGGAATTCACCCCTCCACTTT.